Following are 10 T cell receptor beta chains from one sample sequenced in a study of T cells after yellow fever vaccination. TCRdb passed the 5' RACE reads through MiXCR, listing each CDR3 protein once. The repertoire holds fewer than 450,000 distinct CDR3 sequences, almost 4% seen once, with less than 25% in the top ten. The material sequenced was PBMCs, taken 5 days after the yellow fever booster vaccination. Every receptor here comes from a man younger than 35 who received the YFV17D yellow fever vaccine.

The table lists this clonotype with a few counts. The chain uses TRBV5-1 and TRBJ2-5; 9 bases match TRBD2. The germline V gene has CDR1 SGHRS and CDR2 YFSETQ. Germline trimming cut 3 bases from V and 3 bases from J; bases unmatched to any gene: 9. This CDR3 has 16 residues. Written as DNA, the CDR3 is TGCGCCAGCAGCTCCGGCCGGGCGGGGGGGGAAGAGACCCAGTACTTC. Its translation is CASSSGRAGGEETQYF.

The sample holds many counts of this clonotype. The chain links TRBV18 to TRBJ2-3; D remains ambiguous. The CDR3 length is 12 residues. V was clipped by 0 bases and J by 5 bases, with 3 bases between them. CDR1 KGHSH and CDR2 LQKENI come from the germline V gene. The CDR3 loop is CASSPPLDTQYF. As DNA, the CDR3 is TGTGCCAGCTCACCACCTCTAGATACGCAGTATTTT.

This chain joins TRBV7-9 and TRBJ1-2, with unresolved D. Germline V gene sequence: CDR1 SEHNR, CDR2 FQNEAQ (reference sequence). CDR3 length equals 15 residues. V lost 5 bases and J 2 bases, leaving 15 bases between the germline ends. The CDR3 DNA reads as TGTGCCAGCAGCCGTACAGTCGCCGCAAACTATGGCTACACCTTC. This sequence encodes CASSRTVAANYGYTF.

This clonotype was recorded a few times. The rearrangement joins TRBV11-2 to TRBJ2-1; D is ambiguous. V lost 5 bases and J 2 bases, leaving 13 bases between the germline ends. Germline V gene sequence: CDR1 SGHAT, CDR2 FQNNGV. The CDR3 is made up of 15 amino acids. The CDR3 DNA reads TGTGCCAGCAGCAAGACCCGGTATGCCTACAATGAGCAGTTCTTC. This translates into CASSKTRYAYNEQFF.

The CDR3 here is CATLSGGGRSGASYNEQFF. The CDR3 coding sequence is TGTGCCACCCTCTCGGGCGGGGGGCGGTCTGGGGCCTCCTACAATGAGCAGTTCTTC. The rearrangement joins TRBV27 to TRBJ2-1; 8 bases line up with TRBD2. The V gene end was trimmed by 10 bases and the J gene end by 0 bases; junction bases not matched to a gene: 20. The CDR3 consists of 19 residues. Germline values: CDR1 MNHEY, CDR2 SMNVEV (reference sequence).

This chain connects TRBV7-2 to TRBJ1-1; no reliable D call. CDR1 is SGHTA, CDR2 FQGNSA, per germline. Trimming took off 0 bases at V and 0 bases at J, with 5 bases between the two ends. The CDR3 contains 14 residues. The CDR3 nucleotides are TGTGCCAGCAGCTTAGCCCGGATGAACACTGAAGCTTTCTTT. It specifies CASSLARMNTEAFF. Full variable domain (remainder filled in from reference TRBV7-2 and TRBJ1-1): GAGVSQSPSNKVTEKGKDVELRCDPISGHTALYWYRQSLGQGLEFLIYFQGNSAPDKSGLPSDRFSAERTGGSVSTLTIQRTQQEDSAVYLCASSLARMNTEAFFGQGTRLTVV.

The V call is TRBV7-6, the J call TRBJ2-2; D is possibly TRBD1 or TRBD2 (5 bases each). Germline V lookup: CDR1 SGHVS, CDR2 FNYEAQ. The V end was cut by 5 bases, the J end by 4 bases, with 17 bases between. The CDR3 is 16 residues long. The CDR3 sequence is CASSPGWQGVTGELFF. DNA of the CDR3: TGTGCCAGCAGCCCCGGATGGCAGGGAGTCACCGGGGAGCTGTTTTTT.

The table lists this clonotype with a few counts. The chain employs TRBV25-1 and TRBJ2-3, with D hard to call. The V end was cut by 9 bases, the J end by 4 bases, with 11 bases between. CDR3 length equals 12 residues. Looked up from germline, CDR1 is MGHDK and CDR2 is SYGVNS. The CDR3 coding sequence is TGTGCCAGTCATGCTGGCTCAGATACGCAGTATTTT. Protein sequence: CASHAGSDTQYF. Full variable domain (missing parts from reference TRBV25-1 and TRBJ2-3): EADIYQTPRYLVIGTGKKITLECSQTMGHDKMYWYQQDPGMELHLIHYSYGVNSTEKGDLSSESTVSRIRTEHFPLTLESARPSHTSQYLCASHAGSDTQYFGPGTRLTVL.

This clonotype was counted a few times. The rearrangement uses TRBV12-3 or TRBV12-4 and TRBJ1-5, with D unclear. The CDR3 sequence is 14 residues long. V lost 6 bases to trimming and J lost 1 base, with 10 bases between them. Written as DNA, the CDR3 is TGTGCCAGCAGCTGGGTCCTCAGCAATCAGCCCCAGCATTTT. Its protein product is CASSWVLSNQPQHF.

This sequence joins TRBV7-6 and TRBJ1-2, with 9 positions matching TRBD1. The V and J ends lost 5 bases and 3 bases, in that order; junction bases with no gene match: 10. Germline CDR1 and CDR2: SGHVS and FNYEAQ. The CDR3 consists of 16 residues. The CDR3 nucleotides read TGTGCCAGCAGCAAACGGGACAGGGAAGATGACTATGGCTACACCTTC. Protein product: CASSKRDREDDYGYTF.